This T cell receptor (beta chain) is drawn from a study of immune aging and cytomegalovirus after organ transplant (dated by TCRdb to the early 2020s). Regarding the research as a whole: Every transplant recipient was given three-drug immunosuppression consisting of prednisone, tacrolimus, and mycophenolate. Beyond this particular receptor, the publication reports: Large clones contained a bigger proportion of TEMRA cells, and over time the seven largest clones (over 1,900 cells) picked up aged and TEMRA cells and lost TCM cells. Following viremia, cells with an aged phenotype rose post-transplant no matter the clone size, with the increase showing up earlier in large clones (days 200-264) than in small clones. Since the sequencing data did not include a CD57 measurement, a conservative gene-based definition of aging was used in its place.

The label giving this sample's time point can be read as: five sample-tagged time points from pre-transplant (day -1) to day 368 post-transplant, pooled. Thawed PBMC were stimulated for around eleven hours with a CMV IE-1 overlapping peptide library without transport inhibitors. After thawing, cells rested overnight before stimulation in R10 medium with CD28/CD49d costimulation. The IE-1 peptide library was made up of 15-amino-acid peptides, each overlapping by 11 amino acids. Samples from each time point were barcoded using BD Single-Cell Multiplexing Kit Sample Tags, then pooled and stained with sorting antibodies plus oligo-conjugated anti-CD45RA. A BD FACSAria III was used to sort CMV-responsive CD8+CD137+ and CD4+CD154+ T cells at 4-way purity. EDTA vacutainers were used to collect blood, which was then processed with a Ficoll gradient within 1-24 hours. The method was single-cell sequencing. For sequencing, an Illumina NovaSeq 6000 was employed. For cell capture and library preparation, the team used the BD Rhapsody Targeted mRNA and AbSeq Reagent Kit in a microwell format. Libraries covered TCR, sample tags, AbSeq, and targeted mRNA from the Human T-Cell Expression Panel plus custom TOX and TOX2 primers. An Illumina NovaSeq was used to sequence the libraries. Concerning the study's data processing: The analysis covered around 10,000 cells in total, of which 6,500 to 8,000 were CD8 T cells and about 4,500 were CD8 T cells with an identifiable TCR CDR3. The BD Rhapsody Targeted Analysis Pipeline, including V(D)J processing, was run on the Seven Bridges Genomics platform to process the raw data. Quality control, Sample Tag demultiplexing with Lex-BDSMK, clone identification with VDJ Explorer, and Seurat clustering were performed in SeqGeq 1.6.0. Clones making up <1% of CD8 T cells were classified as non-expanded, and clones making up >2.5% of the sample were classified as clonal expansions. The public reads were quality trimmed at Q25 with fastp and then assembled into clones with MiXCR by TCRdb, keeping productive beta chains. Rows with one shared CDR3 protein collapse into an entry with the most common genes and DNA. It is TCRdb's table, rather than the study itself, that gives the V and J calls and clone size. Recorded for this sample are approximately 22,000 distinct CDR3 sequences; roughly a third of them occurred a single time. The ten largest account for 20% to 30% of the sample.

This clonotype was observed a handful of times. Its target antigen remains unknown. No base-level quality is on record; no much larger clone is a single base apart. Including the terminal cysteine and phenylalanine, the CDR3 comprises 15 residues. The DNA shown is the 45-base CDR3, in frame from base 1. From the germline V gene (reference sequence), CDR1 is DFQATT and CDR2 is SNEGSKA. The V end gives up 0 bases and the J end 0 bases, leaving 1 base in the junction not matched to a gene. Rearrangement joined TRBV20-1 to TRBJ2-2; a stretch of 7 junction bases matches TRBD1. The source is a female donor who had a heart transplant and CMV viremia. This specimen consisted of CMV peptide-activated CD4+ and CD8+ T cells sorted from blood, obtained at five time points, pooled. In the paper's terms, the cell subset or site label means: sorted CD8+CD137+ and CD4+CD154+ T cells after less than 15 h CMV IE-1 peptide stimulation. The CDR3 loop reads CSARDQGANTGELFF. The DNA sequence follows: TGCAGTGCTAGAGATCAGGGGGCGAACACCGGGGAGCTGTTTTTT.